These T cell receptor beta chains were read from a single sample in a study of beta chain features in type 1 diabetes. The table came from immunoSEQ multiplex PCR; TCRdb's copy has only in-frame clones and leaves some out. Of about 150,000 clones in the sample, about 8.7% are singletons; the top ten hold about 0.61%. Sequencing input: central memory CD4+ T cells from blood. The receptors originated from a man younger than 30 in good health. Both conserved end residues are part of each CDR3. The order of the fields is J gene, CDR3 length, V gene, clone size, D gene, CDR3 protein, CDR3 DNA. D genes are given only for firm matches. Rows may omit the clone size; those that give it use once, few, many or a size class.

TRBJ1-4 16 TRBV7-9 . . CAWRATGLATNEKLFF TGTGCCTGGCGTGCAACAGGACTAGCAACTAATGAAAAACTGTTTTTT
TRBJ2-5 16 TRBV11-2 few TRBD2 CASSSPSGGYQETQYF TGTGCCAGCAGCAGCCCTAGCGGGGGTTACCAAGAGACCCAGTACTTC
TRBJ2-5 15 TRBV27 few TRBD1 CASSPGTGPQETQYF TGTGCCAGCAGCCCCGGGACAGGCCCGCAAGAGACCCAGTACTTC
TRBJ2-5 15 TRBV5-6 few TRBD2 CASILAGGPGETQYF TGTGCCAGCATCCTAGCGGGGGGGCCTGGAGAGACCCAGTACTTC
TRBJ2-3 14 TRBV7-8 . . CASSPHLGTDTQYF TGTGCCAGCAGCCCACACCTCGGCACAGATACGCAGTATTTT
TRBJ2-7 15 TRBV4-2 . . CASSQVEGSSYEQYF TGTGCCAGCAGCCAAGTGGAGGGCTCCTCCTACGAGCAGTACTTC
TRBJ1-2 10 TRBV2 . . CASSAFGYTF TGTGCCAGCAGTGCTTTTGGCTACACCTTC
TRBJ2-3 15 TRBV7-2 few TRBD2 CASSLERGGTDTQYF TGTGCCAGCAGCTTAGAACGGGGGGGGACAGATACGCAGTATTTT
TRBJ2-3 17 TRBV5-4 . TRBD2 CASSLASAGGAADTQYF TGTGCCAGCAGCTTGGCCTCGGCGGGGGGTGCGGCAGATACGCAGTATTTT
TRBJ1-2 13 TRBV6-1 . . CASSEGGGSGYTF TGTGCCAGCAGTGAGGGCGGGGGGAGCGGCTACACCTTC
TRBJ1-1 15 TRBV5-6 few . CAISLGQLRLDEAFF TGTGCCATCTCTCTTGGTCAGCTCAGACTCGATGAAGCTTTCTTT
TRBJ2-3 14 TRBV7-2 few . CASTTRTLTDTQYF TGTGCCAGCACTACTAGGACCCTCACAGATACGCAGTATTTT
TRBJ1-5 15 TRBV4-1 . . CASSYNRQTNQPQHF TGCGCCAGCAGCTATAATCGACAGACTAATCAGCCCCAGCATTTT
TRBJ2-7 13 TRBV18 few TRBD1 CASSPGQSYEQYF TGTGCCAGCTCACCGGGACAGAGCTACGAGCAGTACTTC
TRBJ2-4 15 TRBV6-5 . . CASSYLRTGKNIQYF TGTGCCAGCAGTTACTTACGTACGGGCAAAAACATTCAGTACTTC
TRBJ2-7 15 TRBV4-1 . TRBD2 CASSRTSGGAYEQYF TGCGCCAGCAGTCGTACTAGCGGGGGAGCCTACGAGCAGTACTTC
TRBJ2-1 16 TRBV18 many TRBD2 CASSPTATSGYNEQFF TGTGCCAGCTCACCAACCGCGACTAGCGGATACAATGAGCAGTTCTTC
TRBJ1-2 14 TRBV7-8 . TRBD1 CASSLGQGANGYTF TGTGCCAGCAGCTTAGGGCAGGGGGCGAATGGCTACACCTTC